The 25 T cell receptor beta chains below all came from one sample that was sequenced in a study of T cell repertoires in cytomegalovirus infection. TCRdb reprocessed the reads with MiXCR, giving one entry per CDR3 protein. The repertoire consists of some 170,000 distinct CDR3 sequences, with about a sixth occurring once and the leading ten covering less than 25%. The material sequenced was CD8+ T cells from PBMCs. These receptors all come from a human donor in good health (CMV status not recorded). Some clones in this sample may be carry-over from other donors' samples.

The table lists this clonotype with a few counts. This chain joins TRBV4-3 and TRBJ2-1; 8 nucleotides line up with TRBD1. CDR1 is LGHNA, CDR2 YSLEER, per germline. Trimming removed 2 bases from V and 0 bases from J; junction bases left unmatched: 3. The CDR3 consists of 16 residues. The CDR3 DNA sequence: TGCGCCAGCAGCCAATCACAGGGGGTCTCCTACAATGAGCAGTTCTTC. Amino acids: CASSQSQGVSYNEQFF.

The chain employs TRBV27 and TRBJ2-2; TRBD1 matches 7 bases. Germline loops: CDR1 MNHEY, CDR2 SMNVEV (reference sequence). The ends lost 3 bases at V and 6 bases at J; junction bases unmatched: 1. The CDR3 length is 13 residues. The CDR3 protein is CASSLTGPGELFF. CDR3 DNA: TGTGCCAGCAGTTTGACAGGGCCCGGGGAGCTGTTTTTT.

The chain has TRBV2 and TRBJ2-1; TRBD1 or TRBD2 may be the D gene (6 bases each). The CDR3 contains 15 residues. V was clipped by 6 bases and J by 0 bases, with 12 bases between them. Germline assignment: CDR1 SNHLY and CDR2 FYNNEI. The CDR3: CASREGGSSYNEQFF. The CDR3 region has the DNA TGTGCCAGCAGAGAGGGGGGCAGCTCCTACAATGAGCAGTTCTTC.

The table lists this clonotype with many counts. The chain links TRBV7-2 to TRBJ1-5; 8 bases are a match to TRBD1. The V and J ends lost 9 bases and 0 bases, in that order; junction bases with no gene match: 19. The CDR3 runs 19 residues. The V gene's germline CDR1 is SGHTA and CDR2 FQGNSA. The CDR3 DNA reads TGTGCCAGTGCCTTGTCCCCGGGACAGGAGATAAATAGCAATCAGCCCCAGCATTTT. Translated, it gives CASALSPGQEINSNQPQHF.

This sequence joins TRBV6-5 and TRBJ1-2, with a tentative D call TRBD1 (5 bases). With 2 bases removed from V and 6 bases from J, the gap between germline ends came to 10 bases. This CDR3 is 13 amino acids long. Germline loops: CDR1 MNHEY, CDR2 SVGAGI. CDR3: CASSYTTGDGYTF. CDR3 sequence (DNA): TGTGCCAGCAGTTACACCACGGGGGATGGCTACACCTTC.

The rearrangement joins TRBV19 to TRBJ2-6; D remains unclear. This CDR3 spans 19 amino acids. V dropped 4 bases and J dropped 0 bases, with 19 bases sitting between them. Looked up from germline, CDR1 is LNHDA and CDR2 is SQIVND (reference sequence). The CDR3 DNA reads TGTGCCAGTAGTACCCGTCTCGGTCCTACAGTCTCTGGGGCCAACGTCCTGACTTTC. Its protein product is CASSTRLGPTVSGANVLTF. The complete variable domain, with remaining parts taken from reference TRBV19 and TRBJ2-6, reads DGGITQSPKYLFRKEGQNVTLSCEQNLNHDAMYWYRQDPGQGLRLIYYSQIVNDFQKGDIAEGYSVSREKKESFPLTVTSAQKNPTAFYLCASSTRLGPTVSGANVLTFGAGSRLTVL.

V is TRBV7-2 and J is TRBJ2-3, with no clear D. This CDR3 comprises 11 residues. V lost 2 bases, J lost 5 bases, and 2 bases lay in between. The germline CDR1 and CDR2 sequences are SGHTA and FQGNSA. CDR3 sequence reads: CASSLLDTQYF. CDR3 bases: TGTGCCAGCAGCTTACTAGATACGCAGTATTTT.

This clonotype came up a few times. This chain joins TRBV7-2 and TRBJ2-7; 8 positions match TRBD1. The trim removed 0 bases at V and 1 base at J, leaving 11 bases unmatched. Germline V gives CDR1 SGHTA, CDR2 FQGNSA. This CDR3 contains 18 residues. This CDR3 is CASSLAGQVYRGSYEQYF. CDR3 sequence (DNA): TGTGCCAGCAGCTTAGCGGGACAGGTCTATCGTGGGTCCTACGAGCAGTACTTC.

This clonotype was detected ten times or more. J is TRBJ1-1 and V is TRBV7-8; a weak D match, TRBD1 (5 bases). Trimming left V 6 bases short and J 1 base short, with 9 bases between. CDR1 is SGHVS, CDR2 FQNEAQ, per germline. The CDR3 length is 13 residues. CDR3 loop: CASRGVGNTEAFF. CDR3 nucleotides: TGTGCCAGCAGAGGGGTTGGGAACACTGAAGCTTTCTTT.

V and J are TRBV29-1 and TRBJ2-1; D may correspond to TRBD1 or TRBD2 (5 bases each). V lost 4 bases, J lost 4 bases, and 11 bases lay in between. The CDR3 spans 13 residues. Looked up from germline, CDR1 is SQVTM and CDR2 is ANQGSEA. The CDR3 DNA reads TGCAGCGTTGCCGGGACGGTATACAATGAGCAGTTCTTC. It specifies CSVAGTVYNEQFF.

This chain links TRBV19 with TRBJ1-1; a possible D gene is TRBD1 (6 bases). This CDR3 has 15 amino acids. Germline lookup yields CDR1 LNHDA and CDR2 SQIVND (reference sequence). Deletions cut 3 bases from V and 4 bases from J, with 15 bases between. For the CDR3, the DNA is TGTGCCAGTAGTATCGGGCAGGGGTATTTCACTGAAGCTTTCTTT. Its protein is CASSIGQGYFTEAFF.

CDR3 sequence (DNA): TGCAGTGCTAGCGAGAACTCCTATAATTCACCCCTCCACTTT. Protein: CSASENSYNSPLHF. This rearrangement joins TRBV20-1 to TRBJ1-6; D uncertain. The germline CDR1 and CDR2 sequences are DFQATT and SNEGSKA (reference sequence). The CDR3 consists of 14 residues. V lost 3 bases, J lost 0 bases, and 6 bases lay in between.

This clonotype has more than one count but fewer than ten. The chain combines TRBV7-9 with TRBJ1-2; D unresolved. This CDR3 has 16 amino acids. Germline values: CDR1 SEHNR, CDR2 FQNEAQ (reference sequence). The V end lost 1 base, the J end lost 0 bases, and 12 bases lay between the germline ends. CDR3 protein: CASSLGPSEPNYGYTF. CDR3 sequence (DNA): TGTGCCAGCAGCTTAGGCCCCTCGGAACCTAACTATGGCTACACCTTC.

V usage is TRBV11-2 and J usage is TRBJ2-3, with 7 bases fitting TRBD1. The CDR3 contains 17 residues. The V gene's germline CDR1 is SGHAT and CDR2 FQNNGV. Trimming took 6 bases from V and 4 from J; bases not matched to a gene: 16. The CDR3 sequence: CASSQGEGGIWADTQYF. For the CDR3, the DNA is TGTGCCAGCAGTCAGGGGGAAGGCGGTATTTGGGCAGATACGCAGTATTTT. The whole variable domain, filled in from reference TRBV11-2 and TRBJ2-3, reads EAGVAQSPRYKIIEKRQSVAFWCNPISGHATLYWYQQILGQGPKLLIQFQNNGVVDDSQLPKDRFSAERLKGVDSTLKIQPAKLEDSAVYLCASSQGEGGIWADTQYFGPGTRLTVL.

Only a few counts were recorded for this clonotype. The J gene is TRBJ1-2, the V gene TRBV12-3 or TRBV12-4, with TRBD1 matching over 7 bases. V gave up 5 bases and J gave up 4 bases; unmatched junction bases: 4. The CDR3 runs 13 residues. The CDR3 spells CASSTGTVYGYTF. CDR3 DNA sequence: TGTGCCAGCAGTACTGGGACAGTCTATGGCTACACCTTC.

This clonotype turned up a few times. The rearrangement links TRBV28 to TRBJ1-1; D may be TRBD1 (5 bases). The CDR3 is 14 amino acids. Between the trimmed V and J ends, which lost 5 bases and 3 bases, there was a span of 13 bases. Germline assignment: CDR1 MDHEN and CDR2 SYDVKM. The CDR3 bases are TGTGCCAGCAGTATCACGGGGGGGGACACTGAAGCTTTCTTT. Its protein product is CASSITGGDTEAFF.

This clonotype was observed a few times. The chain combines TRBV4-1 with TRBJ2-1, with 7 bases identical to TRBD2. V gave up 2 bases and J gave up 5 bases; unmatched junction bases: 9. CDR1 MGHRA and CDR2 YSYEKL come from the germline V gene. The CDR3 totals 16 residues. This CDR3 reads CASSQQDMGGDNEQFF. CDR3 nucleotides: TGCGCCAGCAGCCAACAAGATATGGGGGGGGACAATGAGCAGTTCTTC.

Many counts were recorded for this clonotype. The CDR3 spells CASSPPNSGGRTDTQYF. In nucleotides, the CDR3 is TGTGCCAGCAGCCCACCTAATTCAGGGGGCCGCACAGATACGCAGTATTTT. The chain is built from TRBV7-9 and TRBJ2-3; 8 bases align to TRBD1. With V trimmed by 5 bases and J by 1 base, 11 bases remained unmatched. Germline assignment: CDR1 SEHNR and CDR2 FQNEAQ (reference sequence). The length of the CDR3 is 17 residues. The full variable domain, completed using reference TRBV7-9 and TRBJ2-3, is DTGVSQNPRHKITKRGQNVTFRCDPISEHNRLYWYRQTLGQGPEFLTYFQNEAQLEKSRLLSDRFSAERPKGSFSTLEIQRTEQGDSAMYLCASSPPNSGGRTDTQYFGPGTRLTVL.

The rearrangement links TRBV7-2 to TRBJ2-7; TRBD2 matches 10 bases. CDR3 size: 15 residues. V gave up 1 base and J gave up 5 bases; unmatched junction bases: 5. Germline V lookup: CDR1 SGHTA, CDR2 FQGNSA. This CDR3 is CASSLGGLAVDEQYF. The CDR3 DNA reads TGTGCCAGCAGCTTAGGTGGACTAGCGGTAGACGAGCAGTACTTC.

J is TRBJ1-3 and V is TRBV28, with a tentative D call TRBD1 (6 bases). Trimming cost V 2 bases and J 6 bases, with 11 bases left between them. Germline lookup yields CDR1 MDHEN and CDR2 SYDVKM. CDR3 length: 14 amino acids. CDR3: CASSLAGDENTIYF. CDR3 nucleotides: TGTGCCAGCAGTTTAGCAGGGGATGAAAACACCATATATTTT.

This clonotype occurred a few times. Here the CDR3 reads CASSEGTRELFF. The CDR3 bases are TGTGCCAGCAGTGAAGGGACCAGGGAGCTGTTTTTT. The V and J genes are TRBV25-1 and TRBJ2-2, with D possibly being TRBD1 or TRBD2 (5 bases each). This CDR3 comprises 12 residues. V lost 2 bases to trimming and J lost 9 bases, with 7 bases between them. Germline CDR1 reads MGHDK; CDR2 reads SYGVNS.

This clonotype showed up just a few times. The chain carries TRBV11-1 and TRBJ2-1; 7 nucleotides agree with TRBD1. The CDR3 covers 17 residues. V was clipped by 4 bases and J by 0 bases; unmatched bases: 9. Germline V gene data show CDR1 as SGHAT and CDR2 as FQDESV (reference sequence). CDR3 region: CASSSPLGQTSYNEQFF. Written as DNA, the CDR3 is TGTGCCAGCAGCTCCCCTCTGGGACAGACCTCCTACAATGAGCAGTTCTTC.

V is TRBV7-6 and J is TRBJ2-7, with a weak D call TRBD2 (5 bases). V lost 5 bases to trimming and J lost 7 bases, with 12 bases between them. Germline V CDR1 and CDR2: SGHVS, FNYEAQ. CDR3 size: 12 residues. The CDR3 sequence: CASSGETGEQYF. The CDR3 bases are TGTGCCAGCAGCGGAGAGACGGGGGAGCAGTACTTC.

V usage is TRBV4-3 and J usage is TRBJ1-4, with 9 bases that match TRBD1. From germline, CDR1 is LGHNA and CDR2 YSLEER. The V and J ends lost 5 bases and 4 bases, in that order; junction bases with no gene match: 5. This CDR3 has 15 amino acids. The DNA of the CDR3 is TGCGCCAGCAGCGCCGGGACAGGGATTAATGAAAAACTGTTTTTT. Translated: CASSAGTGINEKLFF.

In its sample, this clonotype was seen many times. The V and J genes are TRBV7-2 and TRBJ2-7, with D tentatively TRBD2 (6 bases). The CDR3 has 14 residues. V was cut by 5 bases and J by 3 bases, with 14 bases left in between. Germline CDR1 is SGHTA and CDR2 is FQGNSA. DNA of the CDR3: TGTGCCAGCAGCCCACATCCGGGGGACTACGAGCAGTACTTC. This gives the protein CASSPHPGDYEQYF.